This T cell receptor (beta chain) comes out of a study of blood T cell repertoires in COVID-19. Study-level background: Samples came from the United States, Italy and Spain, spanning acute and convalescent COVID-19. T cells, B-cell-depleted T cells, or PBMCs supplied cDNA or gDNA.

Original analysis: Reference gene primer amplification in the assay estimated nucleated cell counts. Here immunoSEQ multiplex PCR was the method, and the copy in TCRdb shows in-frame clones only, minus some. V and J calls and clone size are as listed in that table; D and trimming were resolved from the DNA. Of 30,000 to 35,000 clones in the sample, 80% to 90% were seen once. Germline-derived CDR1 and CDR2 are ENHRY and SYGVKD. V lost 3 bases to trimming and J lost 1 base; unmatched junction nucleotides: 8. This CDR3 has 16 amino acids. The sequence derives from a man aged 50 or older with acute or convalescent COVID-19. The V call is TRBV10-3, the J call TRBJ1-1; TRBD1 agrees at 7 bases. Sequencing was carried out using peripheral blood. CDR3 bases: TGTGCCATCAGTGAAGGGGGCCCGAAGGAGAACACTGAAGCTTTCTTT. It yields the protein CAISEGGPKENTEAFF.